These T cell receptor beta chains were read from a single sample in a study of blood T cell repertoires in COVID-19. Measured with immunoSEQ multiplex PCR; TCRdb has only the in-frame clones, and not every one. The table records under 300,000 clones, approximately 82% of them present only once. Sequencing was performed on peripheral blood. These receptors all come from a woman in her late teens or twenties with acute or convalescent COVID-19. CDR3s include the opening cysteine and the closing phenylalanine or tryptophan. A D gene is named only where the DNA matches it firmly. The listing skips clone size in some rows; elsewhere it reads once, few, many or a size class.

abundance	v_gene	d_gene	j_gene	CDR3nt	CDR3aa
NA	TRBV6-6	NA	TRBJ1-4	TGTGCCAGCAGGAGGCCGGATGAAAAACTGTTTTTT	CASRRPDEKLFF
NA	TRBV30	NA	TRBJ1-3	TGTGCCTGGAGGGTACAGTCTGGAAACACCATATATTTT	CAWRVQSGNTIYF
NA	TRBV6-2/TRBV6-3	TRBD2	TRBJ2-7	TGTGCCAGCAGTAGACTAGCGGGTTACGAGCAGTACTTC	CASSRLAGYEQYF
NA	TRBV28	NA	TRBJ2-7	TGTGCCAGCAGTTCAAAGTCCGGGTCGTACTCCTACGAGCAGTACTTC	CASSSKSGSYSYEQYF
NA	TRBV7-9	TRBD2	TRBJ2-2	TGTGCCAGCAGCTTAGGAGGCGGGAGTGCCGGGGAGCTGTTTTTT	CASSLGGGSAGELFF
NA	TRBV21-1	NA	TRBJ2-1	TGTGCCAGCAGCAAAGCTACTAGCGGGAGTATCGATGAGCAGTTCTTC	CASSKATSGSIDEQFF
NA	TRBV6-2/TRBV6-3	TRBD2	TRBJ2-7	TGTGCCAGCAGTTACCCTCTGAGAAGCGGGAGCTCCTACGAGCAGTACTTC	CASSYPLRSGSSYEQYF
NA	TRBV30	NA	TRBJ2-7	TGTGCCTGGAGTGTACTCGGCGCAGATTCTGCTCGGGGGCAGTACTTC	CAWSVLGADSARGQYF
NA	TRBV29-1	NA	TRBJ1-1	TGCAGCGTTGAGATCACCCAAGCAGCTTTCTTT	CSVEITQAAFF
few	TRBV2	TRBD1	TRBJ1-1	TGTGCCAGCAATGGGGACAGCATGAACACTGAAGCTTTCTTT	CASNGDSMNTEAFF
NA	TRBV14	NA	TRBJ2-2	TGTGCCAGCAGCCGAGCATCGCCGGGGGACTTCATCCCCGGGGAGCTGTTTTTT	CASSRASPGDFIPGELFF
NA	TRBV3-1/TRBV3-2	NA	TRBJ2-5	TGTGCCAGCAGCCAAGATCGGGGAGCGGGAGAGACCCAGTACTTC	CASSQDRGAGETQYF
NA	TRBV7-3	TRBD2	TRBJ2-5	TGTGCCAGCAGCTTAACAGGGGCTAGCGGGAGGGCCACCCAGTACTTC	CASSLTGASGRATQYF
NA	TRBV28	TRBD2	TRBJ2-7	TGTGCCAGCAGCCGTAGGACTAGCGGGAGTTCAGACGAGCAGTACTTC	CASSRRTSGSSDEQYF
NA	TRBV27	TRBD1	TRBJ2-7	TGTGCCAGCAGAGATCAGGGGGCTTACGAGCAGTACTTC	CASRDQGAYEQYF
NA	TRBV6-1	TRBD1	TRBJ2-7	TGTGCCAGCAGTGAAGGACAGGGCCCTTTTTACGAGCAGTACTTC	CASSEGQGPFYEQYF
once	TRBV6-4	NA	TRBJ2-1	TGTGCCAGCAGTGCAATGGCGGATTCCTACAATGAGCAGTTCTTC	CASSAMADSYNEQFF
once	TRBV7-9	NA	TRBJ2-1	TGTGCCAGCAGCTTGAGGGTTACCGACAATGAGCAGTTCTTC	CASSLRVTDNEQFF
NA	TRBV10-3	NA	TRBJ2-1	TGTGCCATCAGTGAGGTACTCCCCGGTGAGCAGTTCTTC	CAISEVLPGEQFF
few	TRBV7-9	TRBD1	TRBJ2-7	TGTGCCAGCAGCTTAGGTCCGACAGGGTTGTACGAGCAGTACTTC	CASSLGPTGLYEQYF
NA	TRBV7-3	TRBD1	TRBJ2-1	TGTGCCAGCAGCTTATCCACAGGGGGGTACAATGAGCAGTTCTTC	CASSLSTGGYNEQFF
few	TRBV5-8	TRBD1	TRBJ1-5	TGTGCCAGCAGCTTGGGTACAGGGGTCAATCAGCCCCAGCATTTT	CASSLGTGVNQPQHF
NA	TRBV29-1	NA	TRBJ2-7	TGCAGCGTTGAAGACAGCTACGAGCAGTACTTC	CSVEDSYEQYF
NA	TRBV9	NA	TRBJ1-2	TGTGCCAGCAGCGTATCCCCTATGGACAGCACCTATGGCTACACCTTC	CASSVSPMDSTYGYTF
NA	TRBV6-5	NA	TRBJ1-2	TGTGCCAGCAGGCGATCAGCGGCGGATAACTATGGCTACACCTTC	CASRRSAADNYGYTF
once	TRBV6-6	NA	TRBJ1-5	TGTGCCAGCAGTTACTCCGGCGGTAATCAGCCCCAGCATTTT	CASSYSGGNQPQHF
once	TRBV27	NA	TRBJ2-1	TGTGCCAGCAGTTTTGATGTCGCGGGACCCCCGTTCTTC	CASSFDVAGPPFF
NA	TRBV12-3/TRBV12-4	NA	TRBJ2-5	TGTGCCAGCAGCTGGACAGAAAAAGAGACCCAGTACTTC	CASSWTEKETQYF
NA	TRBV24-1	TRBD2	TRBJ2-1	TGTGCCACCAGTGATTTTGGGCTAGCGGGAGGAAGCAATGAGCAGTTCTTC	CATSDFGLAGGSNEQFF
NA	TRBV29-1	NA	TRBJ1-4	TGCAGCGCCCTGGGGGGGACTAATGAAAAACTGTTTTTT	CSALGGTNEKLFF
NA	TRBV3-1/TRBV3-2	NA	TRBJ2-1	TGTGCCAGCAGCCAAGCTGGAGGGAAAGGTGAGCAGTTCTTC	CASSQAGGKGEQFF
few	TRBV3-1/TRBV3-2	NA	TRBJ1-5	TGTGCCAGCAGCCAAGCTCCAGGGTCCAATCAGCCCCAGCATTTT	CASSQAPGSNQPQHF
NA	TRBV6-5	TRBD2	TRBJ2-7	TGTGCCAGCAGTTCCACACGTAGCGGGAGCGGCTACGAGCAGTACTTC	CASSSTRSGSGYEQYF
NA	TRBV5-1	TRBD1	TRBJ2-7	TGCGCCAGCAGCTCGGGACAGAGAACCTACGAGCAGTACTTC	CASSSGQRTYEQYF
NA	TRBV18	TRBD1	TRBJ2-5	TGTGCCAGCTCACCCCGGACAGGGGCGGGGGAGACCCAGTACTTC	CASSPRTGAGETQYF
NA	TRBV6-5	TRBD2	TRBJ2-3	TGTGCCAGCCGACTAGCGGGAGGGGCGGGGGATACGCAGTATTTT	CASRLAGGAGDTQYF
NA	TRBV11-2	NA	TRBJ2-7	TGTGCCAGCAGCTTAGTCCCTCCTGCCTACGAGCAGTACTTC	CASSLVPPAYEQYF
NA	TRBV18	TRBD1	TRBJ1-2	TGTGCCAGCTCACCGGGACAGGGGGCTGGCTACACCTTC	CASSPGQGAGYTF
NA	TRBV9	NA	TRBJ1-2	TGTGCCAGCAGCGTAGTGTCTGGGGGCGGCTATGGCTACACCTTC	CASSVVSGGGYGYTF
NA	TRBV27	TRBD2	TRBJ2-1	TGTGCCAGCAGGACCGGACTAGCGGGCTCCTACAATGAGCAGTTCTTC	CASRTGLAGSYNEQFF
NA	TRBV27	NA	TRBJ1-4	TGTGCCAGCAGTTTATGGGGGGGGATAGGAGAAAAACTGTTTTTT	CASSLWGGIGEKLFF
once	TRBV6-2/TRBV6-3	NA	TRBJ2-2	TGTGCCAGCAGTTACCCGACTGTCACCGGGGAGCTGTTTTTT	CASSYPTVTGELFF
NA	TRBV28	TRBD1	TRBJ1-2	TGTGCCAGCAGTCGATTCCGGGACAGGGATAATGGCTACACCTTC	CASSRFRDRDNGYTF
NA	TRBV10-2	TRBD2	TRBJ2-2	TGCGCCAGCAGTGAGGCCAGGAGTTGGGGAGGGCACACCGGGGAGCTGTTTTTT	CASSEARSWGGHTGELFF
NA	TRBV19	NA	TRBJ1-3	TGTGCCAGTAGTATAGGGGCAGGGAACTCTGGAAACACCATATATTTT	CASSIGAGNSGNTIYF
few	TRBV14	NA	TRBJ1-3	TGTGCCAGCAGCCGATCGGGACTAAACACCATATATTTT	CASSRSGLNTIYF
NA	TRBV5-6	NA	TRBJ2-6	TGTGCCAGCAGCTTTATGAGCACTGGGGCCAACGTCCTGACTTTC	CASSFMSTGANVLTF